This T cell receptor beta chain was observed in a study of blood T cell repertoires in COVID-19 (dated by TCRdb to about 2020). Background on the whole study: Collaborator samples came from the United States, Italy and Spain and covered acute and convalescent phases of COVID-19. The prospective study material was composed of cDNA or gDNA derived from T cells, B-cell-depleted T cells, or PBMCs. The dataset comprised deeply sampled blood TCRbeta repertoires from subjects exposed to, actively infected with, or recovered from COVID-19. The repertoires were released in a freely available public database intended as a resource for research on the immune response to SARS-CoV-2. Samples came from the ongoing ImmuneRACE study (first 160 participants) plus 1,254 subjects from 6 global collaborators. The sample metadata nearly always contained a de-identified subject ID, COVID-19 status, age in years and sex. Where available, HLA class I and class II types were taken from metadata supplied by the sample provider and were not determined by assay-based typing. Results the study describes overall, beyond this receptor: Clinical and demographic metadata were provided uncurated, with the amount varying by source and participant.

As for this clone: No cognate antigen has been identified for it. There are no base qualities to consult, and no much larger clone falls within one base.

Participants in the prospective study were aged roughly 18 to 89 years, lived in some 24 United States geographic areas, and enrolled through a virtual design. Cohort assignment in the prospective study relied on participant-reported clinical history from a screening survey and a study questionnaire. For ImmuneRACE Cohort 3, a participant was defined as recovered based on two consecutive negative NP/OP PCR tests, clearance by a healthcare professional, or resolution of symptoms. Each participant in the prospective study had whole blood, serum and a nasopharyngeal or oropharyngeal swab collected by mobile phlebotomists. Additional blood draws and questionnaires over an approximately 2-month period could optionally be provided by prospective study participants. Before DNA extraction, blood samples from the prospective study were shipped at room temperature or frozen. After removal of 1 base from V and 4 bases from J, the junction retains 7 bases not matched to a gene. Looking up the germline V gene (reference sequence) yields CDR1 LGHDT and CDR2 YNNKEL. There are 16 amino acids in the CDR3, from cysteine to phenylalanine inclusive. The read is trimmed to its CDR3 DNA, 48 bases read in frame from base 1.

TCRbeta CDR3 regions were amplified from genomic DNA by means of the immunoSEQ Assay, a bias-controlled multiplex PCR. The authors processed their data as follows. Nucleated cell counts per sample were estimated from amplification of reference gene primers within the assay. To quantify the absolute abundance of each unique TCRbeta CDR3 rearrangement, sequence reads were collapsed and filtered. For each sample, productive Simpson clonality was calculated by taking the square root of Simpson's diversity index across productive rearrangements. TCRdb took this table from immuneACCESS and kept in-frame rearrangements with V and J called. Such tables lack part of the clones; where checked against another copy, unresolved V genes explain under half of the gap, and the rest is unexplained. V, J and clone size are taken as reported in that table, and D and trimming were inferred from the DNA itself. Here the sample has fewer than 200,000 clones; 82% occur a single time. Of the sample, around 18% falls within the top ten clones.

The receptor comes from a man in his 60s who had recovered from COVID-19. The chain links TRBV3-1 (or the pseudogene TRBV3-2) with TRBJ1-5, with 7 junctional bases fitting TRBD1. Sequencing was performed on PBMCs or T cells enriched from blood (not recorded which). CDR3 region: CASSQGQGGENQPQHF. The bases are TGTGCCAGCAGCCAAGGTCAGGGGGGCGAGAATCAGCCCCAGCATTTT.